This entry features one T cell receptor beta chain sequence. Antigen unknown. Amplification of TCR alpha and beta CDR3 regions from RNA used iRepertoire nested multiplex PCR. One-step reverse transcription and amplification started from approximately 100-400 ng of tissue mRNA or PBMC total RNA. TCRdb fed the multiplex PCR reads into MiXCR, producing one record per CDR3 protein. The table lists over 100,000 distinct CDR3 sequences, 20% to 30% of them singletons, with just under 35% in the top ten. The entry originates in a study of glioma-infiltrating T cells. Study conclusions and caveats: CDR3 overlap between tissue and blood was very small. Above-expected tissue-blood divergence occurred in all gliomas, most in low-grade ones.

This CDR3 has 14 amino acids. Germline-derived CDR1 and CDR2 are SEHNR and FQNEAQ (reference sequence). Between the trimmed V and J ends, which lost 6 bases and 0 bases, there was a span of 9 bases. The chain joins TRBV7-9 to TRBJ1-3, with D possibly TRBD1 on 6 matching bases. Sequencing used glioma tissue, nonneoplastic brain tissue, or PBMCs (not recorded which). The TCR was taken from a human donor with low-grade glioma or glioblastoma, undergoing nonglioma brain surgery, or in good health (not recorded which). CDR3 in DNA: TGTGCCAGCAGGGGACATGCCTCTGGAAACACCATATATTTT. This sequence encodes CASRGHASGNTIYF.